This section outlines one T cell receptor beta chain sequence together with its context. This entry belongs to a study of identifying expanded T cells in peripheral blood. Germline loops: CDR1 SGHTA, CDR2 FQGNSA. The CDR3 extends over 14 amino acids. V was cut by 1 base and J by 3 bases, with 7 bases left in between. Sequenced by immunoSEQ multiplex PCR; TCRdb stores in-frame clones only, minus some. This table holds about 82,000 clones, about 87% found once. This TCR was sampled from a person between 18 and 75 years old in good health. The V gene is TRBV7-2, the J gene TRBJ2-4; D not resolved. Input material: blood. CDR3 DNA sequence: TGTGCCAGCAGCTTAGGGCCTGGCAAAAACATTCAGTACTTC. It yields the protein CASSLGPGKNIQYF.